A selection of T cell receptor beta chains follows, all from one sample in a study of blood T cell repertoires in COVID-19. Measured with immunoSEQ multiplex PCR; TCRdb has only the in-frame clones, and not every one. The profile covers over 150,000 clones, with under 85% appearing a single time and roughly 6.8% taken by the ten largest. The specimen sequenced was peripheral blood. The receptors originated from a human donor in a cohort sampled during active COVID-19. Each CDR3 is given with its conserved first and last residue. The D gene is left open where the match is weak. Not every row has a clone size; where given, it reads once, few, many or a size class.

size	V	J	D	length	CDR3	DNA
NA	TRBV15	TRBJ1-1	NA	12	CATSSDPGKAFF	TGTGCCACCAGCTCGGATCCAGGGAAAGCTTTCTTT
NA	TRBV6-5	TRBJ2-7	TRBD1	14	CASSRGGFAYEQYF	TGTGCCAGCAGCAGAGGGGGCTTTGCTTACGAGCAGTACTTC
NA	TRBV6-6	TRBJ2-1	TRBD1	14	CASSGGQGKGEQFF	TGTGCCAGCAGCGGGGGACAGGGGAAGGGTGAGCAGTTCTTC
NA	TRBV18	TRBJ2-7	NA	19	CASSPSPGTHISSSYEQYF	TGTGCCAGCTCACCATCTCCCGGGACACACATCTCAAGCTCCTACGAGCAGTACTTC
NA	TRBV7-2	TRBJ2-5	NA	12	CASSLGVETQYF	TGTGCCAGCAGCTTAGGAGTGGAGACCCAGTACTTC
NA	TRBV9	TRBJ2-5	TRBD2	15	CASSVGGGVVETQYF	TGTGCCAGCAGCGTAGGCGGGGGGGTTGTAGAGACCCAGTACTTC
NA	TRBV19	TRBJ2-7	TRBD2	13	CASRREGSYEQYF	TGTGCCAGTAGGAGGGAGGGGTCCTACGAGCAGTACTTC
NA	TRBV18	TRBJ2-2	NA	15	CASSPDRQNTGELFF	TGTGCCAGCTCACCCGACCGACAGAACACCGGGGAGCTGTTTTTT
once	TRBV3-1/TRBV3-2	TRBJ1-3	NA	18	CASSQVGGYFGAGNTIYF	TGTGCCAGCAGCCAAGTGGGGGGATATTTTGGTGCTGGAAACACCATATATTTT
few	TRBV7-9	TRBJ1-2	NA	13	CASSGAEGNGYTF	TGTGCCAGCAGCGGCGCGGAGGGGAATGGCTACACCTTC
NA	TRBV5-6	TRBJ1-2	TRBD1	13	CASSLGTGVGYTF	TGTGCCAGCAGCCTAGGGACAGGAGTCGGGTACACCTTC
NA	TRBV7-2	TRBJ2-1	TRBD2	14	CASSLGLAGGPQFF	TGTGCCAGCAGCCTAGGACTAGCGGGGGGCCCGCAGTTCTTC
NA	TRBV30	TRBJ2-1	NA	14	CAWSVRGSGNEQFF	TGTGCCTGGAGTGTAAGGGGCAGTGGGAATGAGCAGTTCTTC
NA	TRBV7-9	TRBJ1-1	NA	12	CASRPGDPEAFF	TGTGCCAGCAGACCAGGGGACCCTGAAGCTTTCTTT
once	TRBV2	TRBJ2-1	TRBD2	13	CASSSTSGGEQFF	TGTGCCAGCAGTTCCACTAGCGGGGGTGAGCAGTTCTTC
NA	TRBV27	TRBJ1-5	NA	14	CASSPTRGQGPQHF	TGTGCCAGCAGCCCCACCAGGGGACAAGGGCCCCAGCATTTT
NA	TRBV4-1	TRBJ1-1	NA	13	CASRERTNTEAFF	TGCGCCAGCAGGGAGAGAACGAACACTGAAGCTTTCTTT
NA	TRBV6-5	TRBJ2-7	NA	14	CASRPTQGSSEQYF	TGTGCCAGCAGGCCCACGCAGGGGTCCTCCGAGCAGTACTTC
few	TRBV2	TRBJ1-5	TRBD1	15	CASRFGTGGNQPQHF	TGTGCCAGCAGATTCGGGACAGGGGGCAATCAGCCCCAGCATTTT
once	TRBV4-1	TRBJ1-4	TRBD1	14	CASKGDRTNEKLFF	TGCGCCAGCAAGGGGGACAGAACTAATGAAAAACTGTTTTTT
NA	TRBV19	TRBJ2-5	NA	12	CASSVPGETQYF	TGTGCCAGTAGTGTCCCGGGAGAGACCCAGTACTTC
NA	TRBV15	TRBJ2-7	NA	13	CATSRGYTYEQYF	TGTGCCACCAGCAGAGGTTACACCTACGAGCAGTACTTC
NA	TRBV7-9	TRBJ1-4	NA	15	CASSTAIATNEKLFF	TGTGCCAGCAGCACCGCGATTGCAACTAATGAAAAACTGTTTTTT
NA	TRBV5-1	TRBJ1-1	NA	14	CASSFRGLNTEAFF	TGCGCCAGCAGCTTCAGGGGCTTGAACACTGAAGCTTTCTTT
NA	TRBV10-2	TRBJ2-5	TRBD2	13	CASSESRGETQYF	TGCGCCAGCAGTGAGTCGCGGGGGGAGACCCAGTACTTC
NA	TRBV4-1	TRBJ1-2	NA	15	CASSQEGGRNYGYTF	TGCGCCAGCAGCCAAGAGGGAGGCCGTAACTATGGCTACACCTTC
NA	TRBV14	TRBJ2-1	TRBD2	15	CASSQVRGGPHEQFF	TGTGCCAGCAGCCAAGTGCGGGGGGGCCCTCATGAGCAGTTCTTC
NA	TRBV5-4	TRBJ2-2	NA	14	CASSLGLDTGELFF	TGTGCCAGCAGCTTGGGGTTAGACACCGGGGAGCTGTTTTTT